A single sample gave rise to the 19 T cell receptor beta chains below, sequenced in a study of cytomegalovirus exposure and HLA in healthy donors. PCR involved 60 Vbeta and 13 Jbeta primers. Repertoires were generated with immunoSEQ multiplex PCR, while TCRdb's copy carries only in-frame clones and drops some. The data hold about 210,000 clones, with over 60% observed a single time. Sequenced: PBMCs. The receptors derive from a male donor in good health and CMV-seronegative.

This chain's CDR3 is CASSRKITGQTNTEAFF. The CDR3 DNA reads TGTGCCAGCAGCCGAAAGATTACCGGACAGACGAACACTGAAGCTTTCTTT. The chain carries TRBV7-9 and TRBJ1-1, with D possibly TRBD1 on 6 matching bases. Germline-derived CDR1 and CDR2 are SEHNR and FQNEAQ (reference sequence). This CDR3 spans 17 amino acids. Between the trimmed V and J ends, which lost 5 bases and 1 base, there was a span of 20 bases.

The chain has TRBV7-9 and TRBJ2-7; 7 bases agree with TRBD2. The germline CDR1 and CDR2 sequences are SEHNR and FQNEAQ (reference sequence). The ends lost 5 bases at V and 3 bases at J; junction bases unmatched: 10. The CDR3 is made up of 15 amino acids. The CDR3 DNA follows: TGTGCCAGCAGCCCCCCCGGGGGGAGACACTACGAGCAGTACTTC. Encoded protein: CASSPPGGRHYEQYF.

This clone was observed a single time. The rearrangement uses TRBV14 and TRBJ1-1; 8 bases fit TRBD1. With 8 bases clipped from V and 5 bases from J, the junction kept 10 bases outside the gene matches. Germline V gene lookup returns CDR1 SGHDN and CDR2 FVKESK. The CDR3 spans 14 residues. The CDR3 DNA sequence: TGTGCCAGCGCAGCAGGGGGCTACACGACTGAAGCTTTCTTT. Its translation is CASAAGGYTTEAFF.

The J gene is TRBJ2-1, the V gene TRBV5-1; 8 positions agree with TRBD2. V lost 1 base and J lost 8; bases outside the gene matches: 8. Germline V gene data show CDR1 as SGHRS and CDR2 as YFSETQ. The CDR3 extends over 15 amino acids. CDR3 residues: CASSLPSGSGDEQFF. Written as DNA, the CDR3 is TGCGCCAGCAGCTTGCCCAGCGGGAGTGGCGATGAGCAGTTCTTC.

This clone has just a few counts. J is TRBJ2-5 and V is TRBV19; 10 bases are a match to TRBD2. Germline V gene data show CDR1 as LNHDA and CDR2 as SQIVND (reference sequence). The CDR3 is 14 residues long. V trimming: 5 bases; J trimming: 1 base; junction bases outside the gene matches: 1. CDR3 coding DNA: TGTGCCAGTAGTTCTAGCGGGGGCCAAGAGACCCAGTACTTC. As protein: CASSSSGGQETQYF. Full variable domain (missing parts from reference TRBV19 and TRBJ2-5): DGGITQSPKYLFRKEGQNVTLSCEQNLNHDAMYWYRQDPGQGLRLIYYSQIVNDFQKGDIAEGYSVSREKKESFPLTVTSAQKNPTAFYLCASSSSGGQETQYFGPGTRLLVL.

The chain carries TRBV6-5 and TRBJ1-4, with unresolved D. This CDR3 spans 16 amino acids. Trimming pared 0 bases from V and 1 base from J, leaving 9 bases between. Looked up from germline, CDR1 is MNHEY and CDR2 is SVGAGI. The CDR3 spells CASSYSPGITNEKLFF. In nucleotides, the CDR3 is TGTGCCAGCAGTTACTCGCCGGGGATAACTAATGAAAAACTGTTTTTT.

CDR3 DNA: TGTGCCAGCAGCTTGCCCAATAGCGGGGTCCGCACAGATACGCAGTATTTT. Its translation: CASSLPNSGVRTDTQYF. J is TRBJ2-3 and V is TRBV7-2, with 8 bases identical to TRBD2. Germline trimming cut 3 bases from V and 1 base from J; bases unmatched to any gene: 9. This CDR3 is built from 17 residues. Germline V gene data show CDR1 as SGHTA and CDR2 as FQGNSA.

This clone has a single count. This chain connects TRBV11-2 to TRBJ2-7; 7 bases are a match to TRBD1. V was pared by 3 bases and J by 5 bases, with 4 bases of the junction left unmatched. Germline V gene data show CDR1 as SGHAT and CDR2 as FQNNGV. The CDR3 contains 13 residues. This CDR3 is CASSFTGAHEQYF. Written as DNA, the CDR3 is TGTGCCAGCAGCTTCACAGGGGCCCACGAGCAGTACTTC.

This clone was seen once. The CDR3 DNA is TGCGCCAGCAGCCAAGGCGCGGAGGGCTACGAGCAGTACTTC. Encoded protein: CASSQGAEGYEQYF. The chain recombines TRBV4-3 with TRBJ2-7; TRBD2 might be the D (6 bases). V lost 1 base and J lost 3, with 10 bases in between. The CDR3 runs 14 residues. The V gene's germline CDR1 is LGHNA and CDR2 YSLEER.

The chain has TRBV9 and TRBJ1-5; D remains ambiguous. V shed 0 bases and J shed 5 bases, with 12 bases lying between them. The CDR3 runs to 15 residues. Germline V gene sequence: CDR1 SGDLS, CDR2 YYNGEE. CDR3: CASSVDTGGYQPQHF. Here the CDR3 DNA reads TGTGCCAGCAGCGTAGACACGGGAGGCTATCAGCCCCAGCATTTT.

This clone occurred once. The chain has TRBV30 and TRBJ2-3, with D tentatively TRBD1 (7 bases). The V end was cut by 8 bases, the J end by 1 base, with 13 bases between. Germline loops: CDR1 GTSNPN, CDR2 SVGIG (reference sequence). The CDR3 loop spans 13 amino acids. The CDR3 sequence is CARAGTGTDTQYF. CDR3 sequence (DNA): TGTGCCCGCGCGGGGACAGGCACAGATACGCAGTATTTT. Full variable domain (missing parts from reference TRBV30 and TRBJ2-3): SQTIHQWPATLVQPVGSPLSLECTVEGTSNPNLYWYRQAAGRGLQLLFYSVGIGQISSEVPQNLSASRPQDRQFILSSKKLLLSDSGFYLCARAGTGTDTQYFGPGTRLTVL.

The chain combines TRBV5-1 with TRBJ2-7; D gene ambiguous. V was pared by 2 bases and J by 2 bases, with 11 bases between. CDR3 length: 14 residues. CDR1 and CDR2 from the germline V gene are SGHRS and YFSETQ. CDR3 protein: CASSFLGRTYEQYF. As DNA, the CDR3 is TGCGCCAGCAGCTTTTTAGGCAGGACCTACGAGCAGTACTTC.

As for this clone: Mismatch with germline at one junction end may stem from a read error. The chain employs TRBV6-5 and TRBJ1-5, with TRBD1 matching 9 bases. The CDR3 has 15 amino acids. Germline V gene lookup returns CDR1 MNHEY and CDR2 SVGAGI. The DNA for the CDR3 is TGTGCCAGCAGGAGGGACAGGGAGAGCAATCAGTCCCAGCATTTT. Amino acids: CASRRDRESNQSQHF.

The rearrangement uses TRBV5-1 and TRBJ1-2, with D possibly TRBD1 on 5 matching bases. Germline lookup yields CDR1 SGHRS and CDR2 YFSETQ. CDR3 size: 13 residues. Trimming took 5 bases from V and 3 from J, leaving 11 bases between them. DNA of the CDR3: TGCGCCAGCAGTATCGACAGCCACTATGGCTACACCTTC. The encoded protein is CASSIDSHYGYTF. Full variable domain (rest looked up from reference TRBV5-1 and TRBJ1-2): KAGVTQTPRYLIKTRGQQVTLSCSPISGHRSVSWYQQTPGQGLQFLFEYFSETQRNKGNFPGRFSGRQFSNSRSEMNVSTLELGDSALYLCASSIDSHYGYTFGSGTRLTVV.

This clone was found a few times. The CDR3: CASSSLEGMNTEAFF. The CDR3 bases are TGTGCCAGTAGTTCGTTGGAGGGGATGAACACTGAAGCTTTCTTT. This rearrangement joins TRBV19 to TRBJ1-1, with D possibly TRBD1 on 5 matching bases. Trimming took off 5 bases at V and 0 bases at J, with 13 bases between the two ends. The CDR3 is 15 amino acids. CDR1 is LNHDA, CDR2 SQIVND, per germline (reference sequence).

This chain links TRBV7-9 with TRBJ2-1, with 12 bases identical to TRBD2. V lost 8 bases, J lost 15 bases, and 5 bases stayed unmatched. Germline lookup yields CDR1 SEHNR and CDR2 FQNEAQ (reference sequence). The CDR3 is 11 residues long. The CDR3 loop is CASSSSGGGFF. The CDR3 DNA reads as TGTGCCAGCTCCTCTAGCGGGGGGGGGTTCTTC.

The chain couples TRBV30 to TRBJ2-1; 12 nucleotides agree with TRBD2. CDR1 is GTSNPN and CDR2 is SVGIG in the germline V gene (reference sequence). The V gene end was trimmed by 1 base and the J gene end by 3 bases; junction bases not matched to a gene: 7. CDR3 length equals 17 residues. The CDR3 DNA is TGTGCCTGGAGTGGCCAACTAGCGGGGGGAATCTACAATGAGCAGTTCTTC. Translated: CAWSGQLAGGIYNEQFF.

The chain is built from TRBV2 and TRBJ2-1, with 7 bases aligning to TRBD2. This CDR3 spans 16 amino acids. Germline trimming cut 6 bases from V and 6 bases from J; bases unmatched to any gene: 14. The V gene's germline CDR1 is SNHLY and CDR2 FYNNEI. For the CDR3, the DNA is TGTGCCAGCAGGGACCTGCAGGCGGGAGTAGGCAATGAGCAGTTCTTC. The encoded protein is CASRDLQAGVGNEQFF.

This sequence joins TRBV4-1 and TRBJ2-7; 7 bases line up with TRBD1. Germline V gives CDR1 MGHRA, CDR2 YSYEKL. CDR3 length equals 17 residues. Germline trimming cut 0 bases from V and 0 bases from J; bases unmatched to any gene: 8. The CDR3 here is CASSQDRSRGSSYEQYF. CDR3 DNA: TGCGCCAGCAGCCAAGATCGTAGCAGGGGGAGCTCCTACGAGCAGTACTTC.